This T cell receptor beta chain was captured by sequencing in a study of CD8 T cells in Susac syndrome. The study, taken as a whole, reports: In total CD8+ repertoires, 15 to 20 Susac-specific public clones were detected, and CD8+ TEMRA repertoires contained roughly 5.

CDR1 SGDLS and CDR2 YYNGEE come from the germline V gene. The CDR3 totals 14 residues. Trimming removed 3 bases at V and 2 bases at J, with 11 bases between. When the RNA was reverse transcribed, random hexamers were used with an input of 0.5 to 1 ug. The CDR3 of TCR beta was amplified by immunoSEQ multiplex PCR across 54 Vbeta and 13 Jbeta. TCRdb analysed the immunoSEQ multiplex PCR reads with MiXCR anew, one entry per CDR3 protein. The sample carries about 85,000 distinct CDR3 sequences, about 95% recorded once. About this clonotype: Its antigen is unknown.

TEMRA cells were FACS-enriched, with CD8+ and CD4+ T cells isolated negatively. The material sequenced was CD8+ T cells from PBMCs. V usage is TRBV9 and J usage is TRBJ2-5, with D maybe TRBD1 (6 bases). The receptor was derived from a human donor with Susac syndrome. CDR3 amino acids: CASSETGLQETQYF. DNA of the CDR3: TGTGCCAGCAGCGAAACAGGGTTACAAGAGACCCAGTACTTC.